The rows below give T cell receptor beta chains drawn from one sample of a study of T cells in Graves' hyperthyroidism and ophthalmopathy. MiXCR was run by TCRdb on the multiplex PCR reads, yielding one entry per CDR3 protein. The sample shows about 520,000 distinct CDR3 sequences, less than 25% of them seen only once. The sequencing sample was made of blood. The receptors stem from a woman aged 25 to 39 with Graves' ophthalmopathy. CDR3s include the opening cysteine and the closing phenylalanine or tryptophan. The D gene is left open where the match is weak. Only part of the rows carry a size: once, few, many, or a class if the clone is expanded.

clone size | J gene | D gene | V gene | CDR3 DNA | CDR3 protein
many | TRBJ2-5 | . | TRBV12-3/TRBV12-4 | TGTGCCAGCAGTATAAGTAGGGGAGAGACCCAGTACTTC | CASSISRGETQYF
many | TRBJ1-1 | TRBD1 | TRBV6-1 | TGTGCCAGCAGTAAGGAACAGGGGGTTGAAGCTTTCTTT | CASSKEQGVEAFF
many | TRBJ1-1 | . | TRBV25-1 | TGTGCCAGCAGTGATCTAAGACGAGACACTGAAGCTTTCTTT | CASSDLRRDTEAFF
many | TRBJ2-5 | . | TRBV29-1 | TGCAGCGGATACGAAGAGACCCAGTACTTC | CSGYEETQYF
. | TRBJ1-2 | TRBD1 | TRBV6-1 | TGTGCCAGCAGTGAGGCAGGGGGTAACTATGGCTACACCTTC | CASSEAGGNYGYTF
many | TRBJ1-2 | TRBD1 | TRBV19 | TGTGCCAGTAGTATAAAGGGGGCAGATGGCTACACCTTC | CASSIKGADGYTF
. | TRBJ1-2 | TRBD1 | TRBV28 | TGTGCCAGCAGGGGGACAGGGGGCTACACCTTC | CASRGTGGYTF
. | TRBJ1-1 | . | TRBV18 | TGTGCCAGCTCACCAAGGGCAGGGCCCATGAACACTGAAGCTTTCTTT | CASSPRAGPMNTEAFF
many | TRBJ1-3 | . | TRBV6-5 | TGTGCCAGCAGTTACGCAAATACTCGGAACACCATATATTTT | CASSYANTRNTIYF
. | TRBJ1-1 | . | TRBV19 | TGTGCCAGTAGTTATTTGGGAGACACTGAAGCTTTCTTT | CASSYLGDTEAFF
. | TRBJ1-5 | TRBD1 | TRBV19 | TGTGCCAGTACTAAGAGACAGGGTCACCAGCCCCAGCATTTT | CASTKRQGHQPQHF
many | TRBJ2-5 | TRBD2 | TRBV6-1 | TGTGCCAGCAGGAGGGGACTAGGGGAGACCCAGTACTTC | CASRRGLGETQYF
many | TRBJ1-5 | . | TRBV28 | TGTGCCAGCAGACCGGGCGATCAGCCCCAGCATTTT | CASRPGDQPQHF
many | TRBJ2-5 | . | TRBV6-1 | TGTGCCAGCAGGAAAGGCGGCCAAGAGACCCAGTACTTC | CASRKGGQETQYF
. | TRBJ1-5 | . | TRBV7-3 | TGTGCCAGCAGCACCGGTTGGAATCAGCCCCAGCATTTT | CASSTGWNQPQHF
few | TRBJ1-2 | TRBD1 | TRBV5-4 | TGTGCCAGCACTAACAGGGGAATAGACTATGGCTACACCTTC | CASTNRGIDYGYTF
many | TRBJ2-3 | . | TRBV6-1 | TGTGCCAGCAGTGACAGGGGATCAGATACGCAGTATTTT | CASSDRGSDTQYF
few | TRBJ2-7 | TRBD2 | TRBV6-2/TRBV6-3 | TGTGCCAGCAGTTACTCAGAGCGGGAGGGGTACGAGCAGTACTTC | CASSYSEREGYEQYF
few | TRBJ2-1 | . | TRBV6-1 | TGTGCCAGCAGCCACACCGGGGACCAGTTCTTC | CASSHTGDQFF
many | TRBJ2-7 | . | TRBV5-1 | TGCGCCAGCAGTCCCACAGGGTCAACCTACGAGCAGTACTTC | CASSPTGSTYEQYF
. | TRBJ1-2 | . | TRBV4-1 | TGCGCCAGCAGCCAACTCCAGGGGAATGGCTACACCTTC | CASSQLQGNGYTF
few | TRBJ2-7 | . | TRBV7-9 | TGTGCCAGCAGCTTAGAGATCACGGGGAACTACGAGCAGTACTTC | CASSLEITGNYEQYF